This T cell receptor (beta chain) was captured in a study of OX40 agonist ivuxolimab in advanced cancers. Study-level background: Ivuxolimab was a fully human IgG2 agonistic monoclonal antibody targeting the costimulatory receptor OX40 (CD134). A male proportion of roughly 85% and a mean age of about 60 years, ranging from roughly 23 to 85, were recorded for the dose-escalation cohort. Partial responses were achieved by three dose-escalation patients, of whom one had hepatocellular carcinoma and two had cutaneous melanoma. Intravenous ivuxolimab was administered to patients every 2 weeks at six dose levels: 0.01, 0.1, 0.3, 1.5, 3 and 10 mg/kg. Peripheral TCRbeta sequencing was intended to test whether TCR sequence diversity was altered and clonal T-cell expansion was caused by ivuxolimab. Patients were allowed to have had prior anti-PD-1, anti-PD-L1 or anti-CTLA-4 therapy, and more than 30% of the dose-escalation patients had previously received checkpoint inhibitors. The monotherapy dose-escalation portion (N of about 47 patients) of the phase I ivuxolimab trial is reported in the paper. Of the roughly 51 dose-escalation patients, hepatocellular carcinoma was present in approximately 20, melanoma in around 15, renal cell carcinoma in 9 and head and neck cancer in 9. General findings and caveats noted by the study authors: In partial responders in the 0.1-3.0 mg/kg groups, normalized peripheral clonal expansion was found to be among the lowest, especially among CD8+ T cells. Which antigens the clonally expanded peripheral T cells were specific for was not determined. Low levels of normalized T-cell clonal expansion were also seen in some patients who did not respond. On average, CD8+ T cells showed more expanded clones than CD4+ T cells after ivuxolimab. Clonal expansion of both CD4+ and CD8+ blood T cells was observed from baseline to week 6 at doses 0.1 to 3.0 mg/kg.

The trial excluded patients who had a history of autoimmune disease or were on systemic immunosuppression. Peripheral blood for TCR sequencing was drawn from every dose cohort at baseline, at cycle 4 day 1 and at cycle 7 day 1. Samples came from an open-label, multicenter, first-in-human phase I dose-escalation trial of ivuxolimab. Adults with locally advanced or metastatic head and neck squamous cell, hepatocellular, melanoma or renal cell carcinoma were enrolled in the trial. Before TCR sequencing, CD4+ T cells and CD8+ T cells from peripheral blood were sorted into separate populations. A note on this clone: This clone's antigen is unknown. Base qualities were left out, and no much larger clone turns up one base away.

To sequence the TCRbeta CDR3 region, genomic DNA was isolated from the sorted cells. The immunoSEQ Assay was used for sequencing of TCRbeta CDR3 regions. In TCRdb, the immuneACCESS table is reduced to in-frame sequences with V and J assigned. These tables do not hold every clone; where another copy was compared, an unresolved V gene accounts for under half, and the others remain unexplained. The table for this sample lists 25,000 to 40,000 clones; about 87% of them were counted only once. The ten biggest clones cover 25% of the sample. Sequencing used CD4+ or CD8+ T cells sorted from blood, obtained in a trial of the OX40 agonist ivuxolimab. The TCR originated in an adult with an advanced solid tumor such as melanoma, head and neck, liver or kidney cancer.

The DNA sequence is as follows: TGTGCCAGCAGCTTTGGTCAAGGCCTGGGTGAGCAGTACTTC. Its protein reads: CASSFGQGLGEQYF. Here the chain combines TRBV5-6 and TRBJ2-5; the D gene cannot be resolved reliably. CDR1 and CDR2 are drawn from the germline V gene: SGHDT, YYEEEE. V is reduced by 2 bases and J by 11 bases, leaving a spacing of 19 bases between them. The CDR3 runs 14 residues from the cysteine to the phenylalanine. Only CDR3 DNA is held: 42 bases, read in frame from base 1.